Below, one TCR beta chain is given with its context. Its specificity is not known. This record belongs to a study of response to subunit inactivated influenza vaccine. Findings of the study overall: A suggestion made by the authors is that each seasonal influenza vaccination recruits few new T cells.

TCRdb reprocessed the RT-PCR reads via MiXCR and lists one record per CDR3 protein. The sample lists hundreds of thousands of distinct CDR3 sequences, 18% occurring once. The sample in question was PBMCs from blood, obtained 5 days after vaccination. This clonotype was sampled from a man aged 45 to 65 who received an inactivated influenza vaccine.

CDR3 residues: CASSFHRGRNTGELFF. In DNA, the CDR3 is TGCGCCAGCAGCTTCCACAGGGGGCGTAACACCGGGGAGCTGTTTTTT. The chain is built from TRBV5-1 and TRBJ2-2; 9 bases map to TRBD1. The length of the CDR3 is 16 residues. The germline V gene encodes CDR1 SGHRS and CDR2 YFSETQ. Trimming cost V 2 bases and J 2 bases; bases outside gene matches: 4.